Below, 19 T cell receptor beta chains from the same sample are listed, as sequenced in a study of type 1 and type 2 diabetes patients. Amplification started from genomic DNA. The TCR beta CDR3 region was amplified using 30 forward and 13 reverse primers. TCRdb processed the multiplex PCR reads anew with MiXCR; each CDR3 protein has one entry. The profile covers 270,000 or so distinct CDR3 sequences, with approximately 50% appearing a single time and roughly 13% taken by the ten largest. Material for sequencing was peripheral blood mononuclear cells (PBMCs). The receptor set was obtained from a man aged 18 to 30 with type 2 diabetes.

The chain combines TRBV28 with TRBJ2-2; the D gene is possibly TRBD1 (6 bases). Trimming cost V 4 bases and J 4 bases, with 13 bases left between them. Per the germline V gene, CDR1 is MDHEN and CDR2 is SYDVKM. This CDR3 is 15 amino acids long. CDR3: CASSYPGAGTGELFF. The DNA of the CDR3 is TGTGCCAGCAGTTATCCAGGGGCGGGCACCGGGGAGCTGTTTTTT. Filled out from reference TRBV28 and TRBJ2-2, the complete variable domain reads DVKVTQSSRYLVKRTGEKVFLECVQDMDHENMFWYRQDPGLGLRLIYFSYDVKMKEKGDIPEGYSVSREKKERFSLILESASTNQTSMYLCASSYPGAGTGELFFGEGSRLTVL.

This chain links TRBV19 with TRBJ1-1; 8 positions match TRBD1. This CDR3 is 13 amino acids long. Germline V gene lookup returns CDR1 LNHDA and CDR2 SQIVND (reference sequence). Trimming at V came to 6 bases and at J to 5 bases, leaving 5 bases not matched to a gene. The chain's CDR3 is CASSGTGGTEAFF. The DNA for the CDR3 is TGTGCCAGTAGCGGAACAGGGGGAACTGAAGCTTTCTTT.

The CDR3 is CASSLTDNSGNTIYF. CDR3 nucleotide sequence: TGTGCCAGCAGCTTGACAGACAACTCTGGAAACACCATATATTTT. The gene calls are TRBV7-8 and TRBJ1-3; tentatively, D is TRBD1 (5 bases). Germline V lookup: CDR1 SGHVS, CDR2 FQNEAQ. This CDR3 region has 15 residues. Trimming stripped 3 bases from V and 0 bases from J, with 9 bases between.

This chain joins TRBV4-1 and TRBJ1-5, with unresolved D. The CDR3 runs 15 residues. Per germline, CDR1 MGHRA and CDR2 YSYEKL. Deletions cut 0 bases from V and 5 bases from J, with 11 bases between. CDR3 DNA sequence: TGCGCCAGCAGCCAAGATACGCAGTTTTATCAGCCCCAGCATTTT. This gives the protein CASSQDTQFYQPQHF.

A note on this clonotype: An end of the junction differs from the germline gene, which may be a read error. The chain uses TRBV5-1 and TRBJ2-5, with TRBD1 identical over 8 bases. CDR3 length: 16 amino acids. The germline gives CDR1 SGHRS, CDR2 YFSETQ. The CDR3, as DNA: TGCGCCAGCAGCTCTAGAGGAACAGGGGGTGCAGAGGCCCAGTACTTC. Its translation: CASSSRGTGGAEAQYF.

The chain combines TRBV12-3 or TRBV12-4 with TRBJ1-6, with D possibly being TRBD1 (6 bases). The CDR3 consists of 17 residues. Trimming took off 3 bases at V and 8 bases at J, with 20 bases between the two ends. The CDR3 coding sequence is TGTGCCAGCAGTTTTATGGTTAACGACAGGTCGGATTCACCCCTCCACTTT. It is translated as CASSFMVNDRSDSPLHF.

The rearrangement uses TRBV4-1 and TRBJ1-5; a possible D gene is TRBD1 (6 bases). Germline V CDR1 and CDR2: MGHRA, YSYEKL. Trimming took 0 bases from V and 0 from J, leaving 12 bases between them. The CDR3 covers 17 residues. The CDR3 sequence: CASSQDSTGRSNQPQHF. The CDR3 DNA reads as TGCGCCAGCAGCCAAGATAGCACAGGGCGTAGCAATCAGCCCCAGCATTTT.

Here the CDR3 reads CASSQVTATLVADTQYF. CDR3 bases: TGCGCCAGCAGCCAAGTAACAGCGACCCTGGTTGCAGATACGCAGTATTTT. This chain uses TRBV4-1 with TRBJ2-3; D remains ambiguous. The ends were cut back, 1 base at V and 4 bases at J, with 18 bases in the middle. Germline assignment: CDR1 MGHRA and CDR2 YSYEKL. CDR3 length equals 17 residues.

The rearrangement joins TRBV9 to TRBJ2-1; a weak D match, TRBD2 (6 bases). The CDR3 runs to 15 residues. The germline V gene has CDR1 SGDLS and CDR2 YYNGEE. The germline V and J ends were trimmed by 0 bases and 5 bases, with 12 bases remaining between them. The CDR3 sequence: CASSVVTSRDNEQFF. CDR3 DNA: TGTGCCAGCAGCGTAGTAACTAGCCGAGACAATGAGCAGTTCTTC.

Details on this clonotype: This is likely a read error, given that the CDR3 carries no conserved phenylalanine or tryptophan at its end. The chain has TRBV6-2 or TRBV6-3 and TRBJ1-6; 10 nucleotides align to TRBD1. Germline V gene lookup returns CDR1 MNHEY and CDR2 SVGEGT. This CDR3 has 14 amino acids. Trimming took 8 bases from V and 4 from J; bases not matched to a gene: 2. CDR3 residues: CASGDRGYNSPLHS. The CDR3 DNA reads as TGTGCCAGCGGGGACAGGGGATATAATTCACCCCTCCACTCT.

The chain is built from TRBV19 and TRBJ1-1, with a weak D call TRBD1 (5 bases). Germline assignment: CDR1 LNHDA and CDR2 SQIVND (reference sequence). The CDR3 sequence is 12 residues long. The V end lost 11 bases, the J end lost 3 bases, and 13 bases lay between the germline ends. The CDR3 is CACCGGDTEAFF. The CDR3 DNA sequence: TGTGCCTGTTGTGGGGGGGACACTGAAGCTTTCTTT.

In this sample, this clonotype turned up once. This chain joins TRBV7-2 and TRBJ1-4; possible D gene TRBD1, 6 bases. The CDR3 is 14 amino acids. Germline V CDR1 and CDR2: SGHTA, FQGNSA. V lost 5 bases to trimming and J lost 3 bases, with 10 bases between them. The CDR3: CASSPDRSNEKLFF. As DNA, the CDR3 is TGTGCCAGCAGCCCGGACAGATCTAATGAAAAACTGTTTTTT.

This rearrangement joins TRBV28 to TRBJ2-7; maybe TRBD1 (6 bases). Germline CDR1 MDHEN, CDR2 SYDVKM. This CDR3 contains 12 residues. Trimming cost V 6 bases and J 6 bases, with 12 bases left between them. Written as DNA, the CDR3 is TGTGCCAGCAGACGCAGGGGTACCGAGCAGTACTTC. Its protein is CASRRRGTEQYF.

The chain joins TRBV2 to TRBJ1-4; 10 bases are shared with TRBD1. The CDR3 totals 15 residues. Germline CDR1 and CDR2: SNHLY and FYNNEI. The trim removed 4 bases at V and 8 bases at J, leaving 7 bases unmatched. For the CDR3, the DNA is TGTGCCAGCAGTGGAACCGGGACAGGGGAGGAAAAACTGTTTTTT. It specifies CASSGTGTGEEKLFF.

This clonotype was seen a few times. The J gene is TRBJ2-7, the V gene TRBV12-3 or TRBV12-4, with TRBD1 matching over 7 bases. CDR3 length: 14 residues. J was trimmed by 0 bases and V by 5 bases; bases with no gene match: 4. The CDR3 spells CASSTRTGSYEQYF. The CDR3 DNA sequence: TGTGCCAGCAGTACCAGGACAGGCTCCTACGAGCAGTACTTC.

This clonotype has just a few counts. The genes are TRBV19 and TRBJ1-2; tentative D call: TRBD1 (6 bases). Trimming took 7 bases from V and 2 from J, leaving 14 bases between them. Germline V gene data show CDR1 as LNHDA and CDR2 as SQIVND (reference sequence). CDR3 length: 14 residues. Here the CDR3 DNA reads TGTGCCAGTAAGTGGCCGGACAGAAACTATGGCTACACCTTC. Translation gives CASKWPDRNYGYTF.

This clonotype was seen more than once but under ten times. The chain links TRBV19 to TRBJ2-1, with D tentatively TRBD1 (9 bases). The CDR3 loop spans 15 amino acids. CDR1 is LNHDA, CDR2 SQIVND, per germline (reference sequence). V was shortened by 3 bases and J by 5 bases, with 14 bases between the two germline ends. In DNA, the CDR3 is TGTGCCAGTAGTATTAGCGGGACAGGGAACAATGAGCAGTTCTTC. It is translated as CASSISGTGNNEQFF.

This clonotype was counted between two and nine times. The chain recombines TRBV2 with TRBJ1-6; unclear D gene. The CDR3 contains 17 residues. The germline V and J ends were trimmed by 7 bases and 2 bases, with 18 bases remaining between them. Germline V CDR1 and CDR2: SNHLY, FYNNEI. CDR3 loop: CASTEPTSGPYNSPLHF. CDR3 DNA sequence: TGTGCCAGCACCGAACCCACCTCAGGACCCTATAATTCACCCCTCCACTTT. The full variable domain, rest sourced from reference TRBV2 and TRBJ1-6, is EPEVTQTPSHQVTQMGQEVILRCVPISNHLYFYWYRQILGQKVEFLVSFYNNEISEKSEIFDDQFSVERPDGSNFTLKIRSTKLEDSAMYFCASTEPTSGPYNSPLHFGNGTRLTVT.

This clonotype was counted a few times. V usage is TRBV5-1 and J usage is TRBJ2-7; unclear D gene. This CDR3 is 14 amino acids long. Germline values: CDR1 SGHRS, CDR2 YFSETQ. The V end lost 2 bases, the J end lost 5 bases, and 14 bases lay between the germline ends. CDR3 nucleotides: TGCGCCAGCAGCTTCGGGCCGTCGGGCAACGAGCAGTACTTC. Protein sequence: CASSFGPSGNEQYF. The whole variable domain, filled in from reference TRBV5-1 and TRBJ2-7, reads KAGVTQTPRYLIKTRGQQVTLSCSPISGHRSVSWYQQTPGQGLQFLFEYFSETQRNKGNFPGRFSGRQFSNSRSEMNVSTLELGDSALYLCASSFGPSGNEQYFGPGTRLTVT.